These T cell receptor beta chains were read from a single sample in a study of cytotoxic CD8 clonotypes in ibrutinib-treated CLL. The data were produced by immunoSEQ multiplex PCR, yet TCRdb's version contains in-frame clones alone and is incomplete. The table has about 270,000 clones, approximately 76% seen once. Sequencing was performed on PBMCs, taken at disease progression, from a patient treated with ibrutinib. The source of these receptors is a human donor with chronic lymphocytic leukemia. Each CDR3 is given with its conserved first and last residue. The order of the fields is J gene, clone size, V gene, D gene, CDR3 DNA, CDR3 protein. D genes are given only for firm matches. The size entry is marked missing in some rows and otherwise reads once, few, many or a size class.

>TRBJ2-6|NA|TRBV5-4|TRBD1
TGTGCCAGCAGCTCTACAGGGGTAGGTCTCTCTGGGGCCAACGTCCTGACTTTC
CASSSTGVGLSGANVLTF
>TRBJ2-1|NA|TRBV18|TRBD2
TGTGCCACCACGCGGGGGGCTTGGTACAATGAGCAGTTCTTC
CATTRGAWYNEQFF
>TRBJ1-6|NA|TRBV5-1|NA
TGCGCCAGCAGCTTGTGGGGATATTCACCCCTCCACTTT
CASSLWGYSPLHF
>TRBJ2-7|NA|TRBV5-6|TRBD1
TGTGCCAGCAGCTTGATTGCCCAGCCCCGGACAGGGAACTACGAGCAGTACTTC
CASSLIAQPRTGNYEQYF
>TRBJ1-5|NA|TRBV7-2|NA
TGTGCCAGCAGCTTAGGGGGGGGAGGCAATCAGCCCCAGCATTTT
CASSLGGGGNQPQHF
>TRBJ1-5|NA|TRBV4-1|TRBD1
TGCGCCAGCAGCCAAGGACAGGGGGATCAGCCCCAGCATTTT
CASSQGQGDQPQHF
>TRBJ2-3|NA|TRBV7-8|NA
TGTGCCAGCAGCTTATTAGTTCATTTCACAGATACGCAGTATTTT
CASSLLVHFTDTQYF
>TRBJ1-2|NA|TRBV6-5|TRBD1
TGTGCCAGCACCCGGACAGGGCCTATTGGTCGCTACACCTTC
CASTRTGPIGRYTF
>TRBJ2-2|NA|TRBV7-3|NA
TGTGCCAGCAGCTTAGGACTCAGCGCCGGGGAGCTGTTTTTT
CASSLGLSAGELFF
>TRBJ1-2|NA|TRBV7-2|NA
TGTGCCAGCAGCTTAGTTAGGGCAGGTCTATATGGCTACACCTTC
CASSLVRAGLYGYTF
>TRBJ1-2|NA|TRBV18|TRBD1
TGTGCCAGCTCACCGACGACAGGGGGCTATGGCTACACCTTC
CASSPTTGGYGYTF
>TRBJ2-3|NA|TRBV5-4|TRBD2
TGTGCCAGCAGCCCGGCCGGGACTAGGCCCACAGATACGCAGTATTTT
CASSPAGTRPTDTQYF
>TRBJ2-7|NA|TRBV5-1|TRBD1
TGCGCCAGCAGCCGACAGACAGGGGTGGCCTACGAGCAGTACTTC
CASSRQTGVAYEQYF
>TRBJ2-1|few|TRBV5-4|TRBD1
TGTGCCAGCCAGGGGGCGGGTTACAATGAGCAGTTCTTC
CASQGAGYNEQFF
>TRBJ2-7|NA|TRBV28|TRBD1
TGTGCCAGCAGACGGACAGGAATAAGCTACGAGCAGTACTTC
CASRRTGISYEQYF
>TRBJ2-6|NA|TRBV6-1|NA
TGTGCCAGCAAAAAATCTGGGGCCAACGTCCTGACTTTC
CASKKSGANVLTF
>TRBJ1-5|NA|TRBV7-6|NA
TGTGCCAGCAGCTTAAGAGCCGGGGGGAGGGGCAATCAGCCCCAGCATTTT
CASSLRAGGRGNQPQHF
>TRBJ2-7|NA|TRBV5-4|NA
TGTGCCAGCAGCTTGAGGTTAATTAGCCCCCGCGAGCAGTACTTC
CASSLRLISPREQYF
>TRBJ2-1|NA|TRBV7-2|TRBD1
TGTGCCAGCAGCCAAGAACAGGGGCTCATAGGCGTGCAGTTCTTC
CASSQEQGLIGVQFF
>TRBJ2-3|few|TRBV9|NA
TGTGCCAGCAGCGTTCAGGGAGCAGATACGCAGTATTTT
CASSVQGADTQYF
>TRBJ2-5|NA|TRBV27|NA
TGTGCCAGCAGTAGGACAAGTTGGGAGACCCAGTACTTC
CASSRTSWETQYF
>TRBJ2-7|NA|TRBV6-5|NA
TGTGCCAGCAGTGTCCGGGACGGAGCCTACGAGCAGTACTTC
CASSVRDGAYEQYF
>TRBJ1-2|NA|TRBV12-5|TRBD1
TGTGCTAGTGGTTTGGGGGGGACAGGGGAATTGGATAGTTATGGCTACACCTTC
CASGLGGTGELDSYGYTF
>TRBJ2-7|few|TRBV20-1|NA
TGCAGTGCTGAGATCCGAAGGGAGCAGTACTTC
CSAEIRREQYF
>TRBJ2-1|NA|TRBV5-1|NA
TGCGCCAGCAGCTTGTTCAAGGCCGGCGATGAGCAGTTCTTC
CASSLFKAGDEQFF
>TRBJ2-3|once|TRBV2|TRBD1
TGTGCCAGCAACCGACAGGGGGCCTACGATACGCAGTATTTT
CASNRQGAYDTQYF
>TRBJ1-1|few|TRBV9|NA
TGTGCCAGCAGTACGGTTTTGAACACTGAAGCTTTCTTT
CASSTVLNTEAFF
>TRBJ2-7|NA|TRBV19|NA
TGTGCCAGCAGGAGTTCCTTTAGCTCCTACGAGCAGTACTTC
CASRSSFSSYEQYF
>TRBJ1-1|few|TRBV19|NA
TGTGCCAGTAGTATATTGAAGAACACTGAAGCTTTCTTT
CASSILKNTEAFF
>TRBJ2-2|once|TRBV10-2|NA
TGCGCCACCCTCGGGCCCGGGGAGCTGTTTTTT
CATLGPGELFF
>TRBJ1-2|once|TRBV5-1|NA
TGCGCCAGCAGCTACGCAGGGGCCTATGGGGGCTACACCTTC
CASSYAGAYGGYTF
>TRBJ2-7|NA|TRBV4-3|TRBD1
TGCGCCAGCAGCCACGATCTCCAACAGGGGGCGGTCTACGAGCAGTACTTC
CASSHDLQQGAVYEQYF
>TRBJ1-5|NA|TRBV27|NA
TGTGCCAGCAGTTTCAGAGGGTTGGGTCAGCCCCAGCATTTT
CASSFRGLGQPQHF
>TRBJ1-5|NA|TRBV6-5|NA
TGTGCCAGCAGTGAACCGTTGGGAGGGCCCCAGCATTTT
CASSEPLGGPQHF
>TRBJ1-3|NA|TRBV19|NA
TGTGCCAGTAGCCCCGGCCTTGGAAACACCATATATTTT
CASSPGLGNTIYF
>TRBJ1-3|few|TRBV18|NA
TGTGCCAGCTCACCACTCACAGGGAACTCTGGAAACACCATATATTTT
CASSPLTGNSGNTIYF
>TRBJ2-7|NA|TRBV4-1|TRBD1
TGCGCCAGCAGTTGGGACAGGGGAACCTACGAGCAGTACTTC
CASSWDRGTYEQYF
>TRBJ2-7|once|TRBV9|TRBD2
TGTGCCAGCAGCGTAGCGGGAGGTACCTACGAGCAGTACTTC
CASSVAGGTYEQYF
>TRBJ1-3|few|TRBV4-2|NA
TGTGCCAGCAGCCAAGATCTGGGGGGCAACTCTGGAAACACCATATATTTT
CASSQDLGGNSGNTIYF
>TRBJ1-1|NA|TRBV6-1|NA
TGTGCCAGCAGTGTACAGGGTGGGGACACTGAAGCTTTCTTT
CASSVQGGDTEAFF
>TRBJ2-7|NA|TRBV28|NA
TGTGCCAGCAGTTTATTCCGGACACTCGAGCAGTACTTC
CASSLFRTLEQYF
>TRBJ2-7|NA|TRBV15|NA
TGTGCCACCAGCAGAGACCCCACGGGCTACGAGCAGTACTTC
CATSRDPTGYEQYF
>TRBJ1-6|few|TRBV2|NA
TGTGCCTGCCACAGGGAGAGCTCCTATAATTCACCCCTCCACTTT
CACHRESSYNSPLHF
>TRBJ2-3|NA|TRBV7-9|TRBD2
TGTGCCAGCAGCTTAGTCGGAGCTAGCGGGGGGTCCACAGATACGCAGTATTTT
CASSLVGASGGSTDTQYF
>TRBJ1-5|NA|TRBV6-5|NA
TGTGCCAGCAGTGAGAATGGTCAGCCCCAGCATTTT
CASSENGQPQHF
>TRBJ1-2|few|TRBV4-1|TRBD1
TGCGCCAGCAGCCAGGGACAGGCGCACTATGGCTACACCTTC
CASSQGQAHYGYTF
>TRBJ2-3|NA|TRBV27|NA
TGTGCCAGTAGCTTTGGGGGGCGACTTCCTGCAGATACGCAGTATTTT
CASSFGGRLPADTQYF
>TRBJ1-2|NA|TRBV5-1|TRBD1
TGCGCCAGCAGCTGGGGACAGCCTAACTATGGCTACACCTTC
CASSWGQPNYGYTF
>TRBJ2-7|once|TRBV19|NA
TGTGCCAGTAGTATGGACAGCGGGGCCTACGAGCAGTACTTC
CASSMDSGAYEQYF
>TRBJ2-5|NA|TRBV29-1|NA
TGCAGCGTTGAAGTCTTAAGGGAGACCCAGTACTTC
CSVEVLRETQYF
>TRBJ1-6|NA|TRBV4-2|NA
TGTGCCAGCAGCCAAGATGGTGGGTCAGCCTCTAATTCACCCCTCCACTTT
CASSQDGGSASNSPLHF
>TRBJ2-7|NA|TRBV6-5|TRBD1
TGTGCCAGCAGTTCCGGGACAGGGTACAGCGAGCAGTACTTC
CASSSGTGYSEQYF